These T cell receptor beta chains were read from a single sample in a study of blood T cell repertoires in COVID-19. TCRdb's table, derived via immunoSEQ multiplex PCR, lists solely in-frame clones and lacks some. The sample has about 270,000 clones, approximately 85% seen once. The sample consisted of PBMCs or T cells enriched from blood (not recorded which). The receptors shown here come from a woman aged 45 to 65 with acute COVID-19. The CDR3 runs from the conserved cysteine through the conserved F or W. Fields, in order: J gene, V gene, CDR3 protein.

>TRBJ1-5|TRBV19
CASSIPNLHQPQHF
>TRBJ2-2|TRBV4-3
CASSQGFRGNTGELFF
>TRBJ1-4|TRBV5-1
CASSPGTGGEKLFF
>TRBJ1-1|TRBV19
CASSMWGVNTEAFF
>TRBJ2-3|TRBV7-3
CASSPPTRTDTQYF
>TRBJ2-3|TRBV7-9
CASSPRTGITQYF
>TRBJ2-1|TRBV7-6
CASSLGTGPEEQFF
>TRBJ1-1|TRBV6-5
CASSYSQGVLNTEAFF
>TRBJ1-2|TRBV4-2
CASSQPQGENYGYTF
>TRBJ1-2|TRBV25-1
CASSEYTRYGYTF
>TRBJ1-2|TRBV11-2
CASSLDKLSGYTF
>TRBJ1-6|TRBV7-6
CASSRGDGDNSPLHF
>TRBJ2-4|TRBV9
CASSAGQGSIQYF
>TRBJ1-1|TRBV4-3
CASSQADRANTEAFF
>TRBJ1-3|TRBV7-9
CASSFERNTIYF
>TRBJ1-1|TRBV5-4
CASSAPGQGALLNTEAFF
>TRBJ1-5|TRBV7-2
CASSEGVQPQHF
>TRBJ2-2|TRBV18
CASSPPGLAGGTNTGELFF
>TRBJ1-2|TRBV28
CASSFLNYGYTF
>TRBJ1-4|TRBV9
CASSVASSNEKLFF
>TRBJ2-3|TRBV15
CATSSPSGSTDTQYF
>TRBJ2-6|TRBV7-7
CASSSGPPGANVLTF
>TRBJ1-1|TRBV28
CASSFPDRAEAFF
>TRBJ1-1|TRBV7-9
CASSLQQFEAFF
>TRBJ1-1|TRBV5-1
CASSGWRSDTEAFF
>TRBJ1-1|TRBV5-8
CASSLGQGGNTEAFF
>TRBJ2-1|TRBV4-3
CASSRGQGSYNEQFF